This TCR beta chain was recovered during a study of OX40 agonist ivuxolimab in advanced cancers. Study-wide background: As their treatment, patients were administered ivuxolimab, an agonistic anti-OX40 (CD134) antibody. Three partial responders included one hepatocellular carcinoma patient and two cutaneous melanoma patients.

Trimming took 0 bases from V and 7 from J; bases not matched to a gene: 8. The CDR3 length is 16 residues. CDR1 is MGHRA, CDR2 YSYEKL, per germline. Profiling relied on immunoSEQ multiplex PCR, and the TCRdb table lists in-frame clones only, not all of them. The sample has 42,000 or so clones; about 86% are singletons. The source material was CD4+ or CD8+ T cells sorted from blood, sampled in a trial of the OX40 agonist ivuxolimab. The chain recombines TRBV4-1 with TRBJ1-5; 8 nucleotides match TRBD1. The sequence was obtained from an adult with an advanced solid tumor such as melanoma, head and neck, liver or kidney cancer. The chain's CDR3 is CASSQDPGGILQPQHF. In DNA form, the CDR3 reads TGCGCCAGCAGCCAAGACCCAGGGGGCATTCTACAGCCCCAGCATTTT.